These 7 T cell receptor beta chains came from one sample sequenced in a study of patients and donors after allogeneic stem cell transplantation. A single record per CDR3 protein comes from TCRdb applying MiXCR to the RT-PCR reads. This sample has roughly 9,900 distinct CDR3 sequences, with about 20% found just once. Sequenced material: blood, either unsorted or a sorted T cell fraction (not recorded which). The receptors shown here come from a human donor who was either an allogeneic HSCT recipient or a stem cell or donor lymphocyte infusion donor (not recorded which). It is not recorded whose cells these are; they may come from a transplant donor.

This clonotype has just a few counts. The J gene is TRBJ2-5, the V gene TRBV20-1; D unclear. Germline V gene data show CDR1 as DFQATT and CDR2 as SNEGSKA (reference sequence). V was cut by 5 bases and J by 2 bases, with 9 bases left in between. The CDR3 runs 12 residues. The CDR3 loop is CSAEQDQETQYF. The CDR3 nucleotides read TGCAGTGCTGAGCAGGATCAAGAGACCCAGTACTTC.

This clonotype was detected ten times or more. This chain connects TRBV7-9 to TRBJ1-6; the D is unclear. The CDR3 runs to 14 residues. Per germline, CDR1 SEHNR and CDR2 FQNEAQ (reference sequence). The ends were cut back, 2 bases at V and 8 bases at J, with 10 bases in the middle. CDR3 nucleotide sequence: TGTGCCAGCAGCTTATTGGGCACCGATTCACCCCTCCACTTT. It encodes CASSLLGTDSPLHF.

The gene calls are TRBV30 and TRBJ1-1; D is perhaps TRBD1 (6 bases). CDR1 and CDR2 (germline): GTSNPN, SVGIG (reference sequence). Trimming took off 1 base at V and 1 base at J, with 10 bases between the two ends. The CDR3 runs 14 residues. CDR3 protein: CAWSDQTGNTEAFF. DNA for the CDR3: TGTGCCTGGAGTGACCAGACAGGGAACACTGAAGCTTTCTTT.

This clonotype was observed a handful of times. The J gene is TRBJ2-1, the V gene TRBV12-3 or TRBV12-4; the D is unclear. The CDR3 covers 11 residues. V was trimmed by 3 bases and J by 12 bases, leaving 9 bases between them. This CDR3 reads CASSFSDGQFF. CDR3 nucleotides: TGTGCCAGCAGTTTTAGTGACGGGCAGTTCTTC.

Details on this clonotype: At one end, the junction sequence differs from germline, possibly due to a read error. The CDR3 sequence: CASSLGPSYGYTF. DNA of the CDR3: TGTGCCAGCAGTTTAGGACCTAGCTATGGCTACACCTTC. The chain employs TRBV7-2 and TRBJ1-2; D remains unclear. The CDR3 is 13 amino acids. Germline V lookup: CDR1 SGHTA, CDR2 FQGNSA.

The table lists this clonotype with a few counts. Here the CDR3 reads CASSLKTGVPQFF. DNA of the CDR3: TGTGCCAGCAGTTTAAAGACAGGGGTTCCGCAGTTCTTC. The J gene is TRBJ2-1, the V gene TRBV12-3 or TRBV12-4, with 8 positions matching TRBD1. Trimming took 2 bases from V and 12 from J; bases not matched to a gene: 6. The CDR3 totals 13 residues.

This rearrangement joins TRBV25-1 to TRBJ1-1; D may be TRBD1 (6 bases). Germline values: CDR1 MGHDK, CDR2 SYGVNS. The V gene lost 3 bases and the J gene lost 6 bases, with 14 bases spanning the gap. The CDR3 spans 14 residues. The CDR3 is CASSDQGREAEAFF. The DNA for the CDR3 is TGTGCCAGCAGTGATCAGGGGAGGGAGGCTGAAGCTTTCTTT.